What follows are 13 T cell receptor beta chains derived from one specimen sequenced in a study of T cell clonality in common variable immunodeficiency. The protocol was immunoSEQ multiplex PCR, while the TCRdb copy is restricted to in-frame clones and leaves out a portion. The sample has tens of thousands of clones, none seen only once. Source material: peripheral blood mononuclear cells. These receptors were obtained from a person aged 18 to 70 in good health.

For this clone: The read is 3 residues too short to cover the CDR3 end, so that end is filled in from the germline J gene. V and J are TRBV29-1 and TRBJ1-2; TRBD1 agrees at 8 bases. The germline gives CDR1 SQVTM, CDR2 ANQGSEA. The V gene end was trimmed by 5 bases and the J gene end by 6 bases; junction bases not matched to a gene: 5. CDR3 length: 12 amino acids. CDR3 DNA, as far as it was read: TGCAGCGTTACGACGACAGGGGATGGC. Its protein product is CSVTTTGDG. The complete CDR3 sequence is CSVTTTGDGYTF.

This clone was counted ten times or more. Read sequence stops 3 residues before the CDR3 end, and the germline J gene provides the missing end. The same CDR3 can be traced to other DNA sequences in this sample. The chain carries TRBV24-1 and TRBJ2-5; tentative D call: TRBD1 (5 bases). The CDR3 is 15 residues long. V gave up 3 bases and J gave up 0 bases, with 10 bases separating them. Per the germline V gene, CDR1 is KGHDR and CDR2 is SFDVKD. CDR3 amino acids: CATSDPTVHQETQYF. The covered CDR3 bases are TGTGCCACCAGTGATCCGACAGTTCACCAAGAGACC.

This clone has a count of ten or more. The CDR3 end is not reached by the read, which stops 3 residues before it; the germline J gene fills it in. J is TRBJ2-3 and V is TRBV7-2, with TRBD2 matching over 8 bases. Trimming at V came to 0 bases and at J to 0 bases, leaving 5 bases not matched to a gene. This CDR3 has 17 amino acids. Germline CDR1 is SGHTA and CDR2 is FQGNSA. The CDR3 bases that were read are TGTGCCAGCAGCTTAGCTGGAGCGGGGGCTAGCACAGATACG. Translation gives CASSLAGAGASTDT. The entire CDR3 reads CASSLAGAGASTDTQYF.

This clone was counted many times. With the read ending 3 residues before the CDR3 end, the germline J gene is used to fill in that end. V is TRBV5-1 and J is TRBJ1-1; 8 nucleotides agree with TRBD1. V lost 2 bases and J lost 3; bases outside the gene matches: 3. The CDR3 sequence is 14 residues long. Germline V gene sequence: CDR1 SGHRS, CDR2 YFSETQ. CDR3 in amino acids: CASSLRTGYTEAFF. The CDR3 bases that were read are TGCGCCAGCAGCTTAAGGACAGGGTACACTGAA.

This clone was seen more than once but under ten times. The CDR3 end falls 3 residues outside the read, so it is completed with the germline J gene. This chain joins TRBV5-1 and TRBJ2-7; D is possibly TRBD2 (6 bases). This CDR3 spans 14 amino acids. V lost 0 bases and J lost 6, with 13 bases in between. Germline assignment: CDR1 SGHRS and CDR2 YFSETQ. The CDR3 spells CASSLAPGVREQYF. CDR3 DNA (partial): TGCGCCAGCAGCTTGGCCCCGGGGGTCCGCGAG.

This clone appeared many times. It is unclear where the CDR3 begins or ends on the DNA, so no DNA is shown, and the CDR3 is as TCRdb lists it. V gene TRBV19 combines with J gene TRBJ1-1; the tabulated D call, TRBD1, remains unverified against the DNA. Termini included, the CDR3 measures 13 amino acids. CDR1 LNHDA and CDR2 SQIVND come from the germline V gene (reference sequence). CDR3 region: CASTSAPGIGAFF.

As to this clone: The read ends 3 residues shy of where the CDR3 ends; the end is completed using the germline J gene. The rearrangement joins TRBV30 to TRBJ1-6; tentatively, D is TRBD1 (5 bases). The germline CDR1 and CDR2 sequences are GTSNPN and SVGIG (reference sequence). The CDR3 loop spans 13 amino acids. The part of the CDR3 DNA that was read is TGTGCCTGGGCCAGGACGGGGGGAGCGGCC. This encodes CAWARTGGAA. The whole CDR3 protein is CAWARTGGAALHF.

This clone has a count of ten or more. From the germline J gene comes the end of the CDR3, since the read stops 3 residues before it. The rearrangement links TRBV10-3 to TRBJ2-2; 9 nucleotides line up with TRBD2. The CDR3 is 19 amino acids. V lost 2 bases to trimming and J lost 7 bases; unmatched junction nucleotides: 17. Per the germline V gene, CDR1 is ENHRY and CDR2 is SYGVKD. CDR3 sequence reads: CAISEAGLAGILESGELFF. The CDR3 bases that were read are TGTGCCATCAGTGAGGCGGGACTAGCTGGAATACTCGAGAGCGGGGAG.

CDR3: CASSLGTSATNYGYTF. CDR3 DNA, as far as it was read: TGTGCCAGTAGTCTGGGGACAAGTGCAACTAACTATGGC. The rearrangement links TRBV19 to TRBJ1-2, with TRBD1 as a possible D gene (6 bases). The CDR3 end lies 3 residues beyond the end of the read and is filled in from the germline J gene. Deletions cut 5 bases from V and 0 bases from J, with 16 bases between. Germline V gene data show CDR1 as LNHDA and CDR2 as SQIVND (reference sequence). This CDR3 region has 16 residues.

Worth noting for this clone: The CDR3 is cut off 3 residues early in the read; its end comes from the germline J gene. The V and J genes are TRBV18 and TRBJ1-2; no reliable D call. The CDR3 is 14 residues long. Germline V lookup: CDR1 KGHSH, CDR2 LQKENI. V was shortened by 6 bases and J by 4 bases, with 15 bases between the two germline ends. CDR3 DNA, as far as it was read: TGTGCCAGCTCCCCGAACTCCTTTAGCTATGGC. It specifies CASSPNSFSYG. The complete CDR3 sequence is CASSPNSFSYGYTF.

As to this clone: The DNA ends 3 residues before the CDR3 does, and the rest of the CDR3 is filled in from the germline J gene. The chain combines TRBV5-3 with TRBJ1-4, with D tentatively TRBD1 (6 bases). TRBV5-3 is identified as an open reading frame with a role that is uncertain. Trimming took off 0 bases at V and 6 bases at J, with 21 bases between the two ends. CDR3 length: 18 residues. The CDR3 sequence is CARSLAKQGWYWDEKLFF. The part of the CDR3 DNA that was read is TGTGCCAGAAGCTTGGCCAAACAGGGTTGGTATTGGGATGAAAAA.

This clone was recorded many times. The read stops 3 residues short of the end of the CDR3; the missing end is completed from the germline J gene. J is TRBJ2-2 and V is TRBV5-1; 10 bases line up with TRBD2. The CDR3 is 16 amino acids. V trimming: 4 bases; J trimming: 5 bases; junction bases outside the gene matches: 8. CDR1 and CDR2 from the germline V gene are SGHRS and YFSETQ. The CDR3 sequence is CASSRRLAGGTGELFF. The sequenced part of the CDR3 DNA is TGCGCCAGCAGCAGAAGACTAGCGGGCGGGACCGGGGAG.

At least ten counts were recorded for this clone. Read coverage stops 3 residues before the CDR3 terminus; the germline J gene supplies the remainder. The chain uses TRBV4-1 and TRBJ1-2; 7 bases fit TRBD1. Germline-derived CDR1 and CDR2 are MGHRA and YSYEKL. V lost 3 bases, J lost 7 bases, and 8 bases stayed unmatched. This CDR3 has 14 amino acids. The CDR3 DNA, read in part, is TGCGCCAGCAGCCACCCAGGGGGGCGGGGTGGC. Its protein product is CASSHPGGRGG. The complete CDR3 sequence is CASSHPGGRGGYTF.